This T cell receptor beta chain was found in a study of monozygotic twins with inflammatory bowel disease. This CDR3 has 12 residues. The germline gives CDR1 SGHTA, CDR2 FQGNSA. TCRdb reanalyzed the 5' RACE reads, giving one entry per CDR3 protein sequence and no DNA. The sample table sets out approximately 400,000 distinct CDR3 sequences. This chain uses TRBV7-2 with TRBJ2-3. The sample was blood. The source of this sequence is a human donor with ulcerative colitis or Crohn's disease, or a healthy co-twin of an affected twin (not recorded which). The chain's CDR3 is CASSVSLDTQYF.